This entry lists 17 T cell receptor beta chains sequenced from one sample in a study of CD4+ T cells in melanoma (dated by TCRdb to between 2021 and 2024). The method was the immunoSEQ multiplex PCR assay. This is the immuneACCESS table as TCRdb keeps it, with only in-frame sequences that have V and J called. A part of the clones is gone; compared with another copy, unresolved V genes explain less than half, and the rest is unexplained. Counted in this sample were more than 90,000 clones; approximately 90% of them appeared once. 3% to 4% of the sample comes from the top ten. The specimen was peripheral blood. The source is a human donor with melanoma.

The J gene is TRBJ1-2, the V gene TRBV28; 8 bases agree with TRBD1. This CDR3 has 14 residues. Unmatched junction bases numbered 14, after V lost 10 bases and J lost 7 bases. Germline lookup yields CDR1 MDHEN and CDR2 SYDVKM. This CDR3 is CATKRSGGESGYTF. CDR3 in DNA: TGTGCCACCAAACGATCAGGGGGCGAGAGTGGCTACACCTTC.

This clone came up once. V gene TRBV7-2 combines with J gene TRBJ2-3; D is possibly TRBD1 (7 bases). The V gene lost 5 bases and the J gene lost 8 bases, with 23 bases spanning the gap. Germline V gives CDR1 SGHTA, CDR2 FQGNSA. The CDR3 loop spans 16 amino acids. CDR3 region: CASSPGGPGGIRTQYF. DNA of the CDR3: TGTGCCAGCAGCCCAGGGGGGCCAGGGGGAATTCGTACGCAGTATTTT.

This clone was counted between two and nine times. V is TRBV30 and J is TRBJ1-5, with D possibly matching TRBD1 (6 bases). With 0 bases removed from V and 5 bases from J, the gap between germline ends came to 14 bases. This CDR3 is 15 amino acids long. Germline V gives CDR1 GTSNPN, CDR2 SVGIG (reference sequence). CDR3 bases: TGTGCCTGGAGTGTTCGGGGGGCCCGGTATCAGCCCCAGCATTTT. It specifies CAWSVRGARYQPQHF. The complete variable domain, with remaining parts taken from reference TRBV30 and TRBJ1-5, reads SQTIHQWPATLVQPVGSPLSLECTVEGTSNPNLYWYRQAAGRGLQLLFYSVGIGQISSEVPQNLSASRPQDRQFILSSKKLLLSDSGFYLCAWSVRGARYQPQHFGDGTRLSIL.

J is TRBJ1-2 and V is TRBV28, with 9 bases fitting TRBD1. Germline trimming cut 5 bases from V and 5 bases from J; bases unmatched to any gene: 6. The CDR3 sequence is 14 residues long. CDR1 and CDR2 from the germline V gene are MDHEN and SYDVKM. This CDR3 reads CASSNRGRAYGYTF. Here the CDR3 DNA reads TGTGCCAGCAGTAACAGGGGGCGTGCTTATGGCTACACCTTC.

The chain couples TRBV5-1 to TRBJ2-3; TRBD2 is a possible D gene (5 bases). Germline CDR1 is SGHRS and CDR2 is YFSETQ. Trimming removed 5 bases at V and 5 bases at J, with 15 bases between. The CDR3 totals 14 residues. CDR3 amino acids: CASRRVGVEDTQYF. The CDR3 nucleotides are TGCGCCAGCAGGCGGGTCGGGGTGGAAGATACGCAGTATTTT.

V usage is TRBV5-1 and J usage is TRBJ1-5; D remains unclear. Germline V gene data show CDR1 as SGHRS and CDR2 as YFSETQ. Trimming left V 0 bases short and J 3 bases short, with 7 bases between. This CDR3 spans 14 amino acids. CDR3 in DNA: TGCGCCAGCAGCTTGGAAGGATCCAATCAGCCCCAGCATTTT. Translation gives CASSLEGSNQPQHF.

This clone was seen a few times. This rearrangement joins TRBV7-2 to TRBJ2-1, with 11 positions matching TRBD1. Germline V gene sequence: CDR1 SGHTA, CDR2 FQGNSA. The CDR3 sequence is 17 residues long. J lost 4 bases, V lost 2 bases, and 7 bases had no gene match. The CDR3 DNA reads TGTGCCAGCAGCTTAAAACCGGACAGGGGGCTATACAATGAGCAGTTCTTC. This encodes CASSLKPDRGLYNEQFF.

This chain links TRBV5-1 with TRBJ2-7; unclear D gene. The CDR3 totals 13 residues. Germline assignment: CDR1 SGHRS and CDR2 YFSETQ. V shed 2 bases and J shed 4 bases, with 10 bases lying between them. CDR3 nucleotides: TGCGCCAGCAGCTTAGCCCCTCTTTACGAGCAGTACTTC. Its translation is CASSLAPLYEQYF.

The chain employs TRBV7-9 and TRBJ2-1; D gene unclear. From germline, CDR1 is SEHNR and CDR2 FQNEAQ (reference sequence). This CDR3 contains 12 residues. V lost 1 base and J lost 5, with 3 bases in between. The CDR3 DNA reads as TGTGCCAGCAGCTTAGAAAACAATGAGCAGTTCTTC. Protein sequence: CASSLENNEQFF.

The chain carries TRBV4-2 and TRBJ1-5; the D is unclear. Germline CDR1 and CDR2: LGHNA and YNFKEQ. The CDR3 has 12 residues. V lost 0 bases to trimming and J lost 10 bases, with 7 bases between them. The CDR3, as DNA: TGTGCCAGCAGCCAAGAAGACCGTCCCCAGCATTTT. It yields the protein CASSQEDRPQHF.

This rearrangement joins TRBV7-3 to TRBJ2-1; possibly TRBD2 for D (6 bases). In germline, CDR1 is SGHTA, CDR2 FQGTGA. The CDR3 runs to 15 residues. Trimming left V 6 bases short and J 0 bases short, with 12 bases between. Here the CDR3 reads CASSRVAASYNEQFF. The CDR3 DNA is TGTGCCAGCAGTCGAGTAGCGGCCTCCTACAATGAGCAGTTCTTC.

The rearrangement joins TRBV4-2 to TRBJ2-7; tentative D call: TRBD2 (6 bases). CDR1 and CDR2 (germline): LGHNA, YNFKEQ. The ends were cut back, 2 bases at V and 1 base at J, with 15 bases in the middle. The CDR3 has 16 residues. The DNA of the CDR3 is TGTGCCAGCAGCCAAATCACTAGCCGACTATCCTACGAGCAGTACTTC. Translation gives CASSQITSRLSYEQYF.

The V call is TRBV7-2, the J call TRBJ2-1; D may be TRBD2 (6 bases). Germline V gene lookup returns CDR1 SGHTA and CDR2 FQGNSA. The CDR3 is 13 residues long. Trimming took 5 bases from V and 10 from J, leaving 15 bases between them. In DNA, the CDR3 is TGTGCCAGCAGCGGCTTGGGGGGAGGAGAGCAGTTCTTC. Residues: CASSGLGGGEQFF.

The chain joins TRBV7-2 to TRBJ2-3; no clear D. V dropped 7 bases and J dropped 1 base, with 12 bases sitting between them. CDR1 and CDR2 (germline): SGHTA, FQGNSA. This CDR3 spans 14 amino acids. CDR3 amino acids: CASNVDSGTDTQYF. CDR3 bases: TGTGCCAGCAACGTGGATTCGGGCACAGATACGCAGTATTTT.

This chain links TRBV30 with TRBJ1-5, with D perhaps matching TRBD1 (5 bases). The germline CDR1 and CDR2 sequences are GTSNPN and SVGIG (reference sequence). V gave up 0 bases and J gave up 0 bases, with 9 bases separating them. This CDR3 spans 15 amino acids. The CDR3 protein is CAWSVGGGSNQPQHF. CDR3 sequence (DNA): TGTGCCTGGAGTGTCGGGGGAGGTAGCAATCAGCCCCAGCATTTT.

This rearrangement joins TRBV5-6 to TRBJ2-5; no definite D call. The CDR3 has 13 amino acids. V was trimmed by 4 bases and J by 5 bases, leaving 12 bases between them. Per the germline V gene, CDR1 is SGHDT and CDR2 is YYEEEE. This CDR3 is CASSVTVSETQYF. The CDR3 DNA follows: TGTGCCAGCAGCGTTACGGTTAGTGAGACCCAGTACTTC.

The chain couples TRBV6-6 to TRBJ2-7; 10 positions agree with TRBD2. Germline CDR1 and CDR2: MNHNY and SVGAGI (reference sequence). Trimming cost V 5 bases and J 5 bases; bases outside gene matches: 9. There are 15 residues in the CDR3. The CDR3 sequence is CASSRSGGARDEQYF. In nucleotides, the CDR3 is TGTGCCAGCAGTCGAAGCGGGGGGGCCCGCGACGAGCAGTACTTC.